This TCR beta chain was found in a study of control samples from healthy donors and cancer patients (dated by TCRdb to the early 2020s). Per the germline V gene, MDHEN is the CDR1 and SYDVKM is the CDR2. From the cysteine through the phenylalanine, the CDR3 covers 15 amino acids. The read is trimmed to its CDR3 DNA, 45 bases read in frame from base 1. The trim is 3 bases for V and 3 bases for J, with a gap of 14 bases between the germline ends. Preparation of the library involved the immunoSEQ multiplex PCR assay. Imported from immuneACCESS, the table was reduced by TCRdb to in-frame sequences with V and J called. These copies leave out some clones; in studies compared against another copy, an unresolved V gene accounts for under half, and the cause of the remainder is not known. Recorded for this sample are 100,000 to 150,000 clones; about nine tenths of them occurred a single time. Jointly, the top ten make up roughly 8% of the sample.

On this clone: Which antigen it targets is not known. No much larger clonotype is one base removed from it; base qualities were not supplied.

The TCR was taken from a man over 45 with head and neck cancer. The chain joins TRBV28 to TRBJ1-1; TRBD1 is a possible D gene, resting on 5 matching bases. The specimen sequenced was PBMCs. The bases are TGTGCCAGCAGTTTCAGGCAGGGTTTCGACACTGAAGCTTTCTTT. The resulting protein is CASSFRQGFDTEAFF. Joined to the reference TRBV28 and TRBJ1-1 proteins, this CDR3 gives the full variable domain: DVKVTQSSRYLVKRTGEKVFLECVQDMDHENMFWYRQDPGLGLRLIYFSYDVKMKEKGDIPEGYSVSREKKERFSLILESASTNQTSMYLCASSFRQGFDTEAFFGQGTRLTVV.